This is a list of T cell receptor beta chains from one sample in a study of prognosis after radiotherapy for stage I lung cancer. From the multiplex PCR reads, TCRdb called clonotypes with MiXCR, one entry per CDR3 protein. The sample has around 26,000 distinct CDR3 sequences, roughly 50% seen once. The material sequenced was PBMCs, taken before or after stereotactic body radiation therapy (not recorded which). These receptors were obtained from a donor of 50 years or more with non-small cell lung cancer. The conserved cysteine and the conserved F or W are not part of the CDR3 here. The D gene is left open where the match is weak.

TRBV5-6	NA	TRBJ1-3	ASSSRGHLSGNTIY
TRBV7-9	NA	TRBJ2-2	ASSLSDLGELF
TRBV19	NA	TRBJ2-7	ASSPTGTYEQY
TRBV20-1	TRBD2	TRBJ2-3	SASLAGATDTQY
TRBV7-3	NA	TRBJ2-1	ASIIRRDNEQF
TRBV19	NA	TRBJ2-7	ASSIVYGQYEQY
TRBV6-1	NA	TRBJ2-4	ASSEIWGSSLSAKNIQY
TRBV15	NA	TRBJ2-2	ATSRDLIGRSTNTGELF
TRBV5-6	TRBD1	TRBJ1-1	ASSFEGGASTEAF
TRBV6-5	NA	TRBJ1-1	ASSYSGRGAALEAF
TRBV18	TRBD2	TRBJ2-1	ASSETSWMFRGDEQF
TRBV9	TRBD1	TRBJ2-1	ASSPDRGSYNEQF
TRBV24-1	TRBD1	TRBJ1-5	ATSDRTGNSNQPQH
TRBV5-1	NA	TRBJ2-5	ASSLMSQETQY
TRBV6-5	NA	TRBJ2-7	ASSYSSGTYEQY
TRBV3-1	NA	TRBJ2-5	TSNPKGRGRETQY
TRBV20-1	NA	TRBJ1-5	SARDIQDSNQPQH
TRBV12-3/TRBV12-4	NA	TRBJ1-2	ASSQVEGLWGYT
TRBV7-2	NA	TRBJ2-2	ASSLGLPRELF
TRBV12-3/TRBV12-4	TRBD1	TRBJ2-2	AINSGGSNTGELF
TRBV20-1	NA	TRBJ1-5	SARWQGPQH
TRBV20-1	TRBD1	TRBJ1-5	SAPGQGPQH
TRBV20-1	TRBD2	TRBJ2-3	SASPSGTGDTQY
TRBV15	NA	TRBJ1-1	ATSKSTTSSRGREAF
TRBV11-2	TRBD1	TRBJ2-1	ASSFDRELQF
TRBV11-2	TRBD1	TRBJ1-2	ASSYTQGAAGYT
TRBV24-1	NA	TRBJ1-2	ATSSWRTDYGYT
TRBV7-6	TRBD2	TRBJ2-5	ASSKTSGRYETQY
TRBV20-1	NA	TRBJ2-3	SARTSVTQY
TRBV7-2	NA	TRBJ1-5	ASSDGLGVNQPQH
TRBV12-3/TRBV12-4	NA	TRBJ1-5	ASSPQHNQPQH
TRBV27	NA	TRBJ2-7	ASSLEAGFYEQY
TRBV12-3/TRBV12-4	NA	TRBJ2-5	AITLNLGWGPGETQY
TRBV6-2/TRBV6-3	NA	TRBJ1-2	ASNLDRSYGYT
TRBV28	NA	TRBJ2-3	ASSVDQGDTQY
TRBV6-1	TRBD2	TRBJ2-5	ASRQTKAGGQETQY
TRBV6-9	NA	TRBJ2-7	ASSYSQGSEQY
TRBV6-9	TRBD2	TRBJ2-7	ASSYGAAGSYEQY
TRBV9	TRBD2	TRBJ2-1	ASSLAGGRDEQF
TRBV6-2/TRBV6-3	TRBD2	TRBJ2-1	ASRPSGVVYNEQF
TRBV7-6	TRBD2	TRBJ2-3	ASSPTGSGGASSTDTQY
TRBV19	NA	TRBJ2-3	ASSIRATQSWDTQY
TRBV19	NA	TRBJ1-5	ASSQKGGFSSPQH
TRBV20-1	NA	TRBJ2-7	SSLPGHGDYEQY
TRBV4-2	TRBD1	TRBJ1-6	ASSQSVQGENSPLH
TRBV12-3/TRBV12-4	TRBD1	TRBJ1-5	ASSWQGAKHQH
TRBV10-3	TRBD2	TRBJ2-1	AISAGATPDNEQF
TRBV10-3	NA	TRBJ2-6	ATETGSSGANVLT
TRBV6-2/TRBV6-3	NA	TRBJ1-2	ASSYWDGGTNYGYT
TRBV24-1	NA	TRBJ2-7	ATSDPLKGGGGSYEQY
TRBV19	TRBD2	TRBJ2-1	ASSNGGGLYNEQF
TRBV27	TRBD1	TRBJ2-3	ASSSNGDRTSSTDTQY